This TCR beta chain was found in a study of response to subunit inactivated influenza vaccine. TCRdb processed the RT-PCR reads anew with MiXCR; each CDR3 protein has one entry. Among 450,000 to 600,000 distinct CDR3 sequences listed, more than 7% were seen once. Overall study findings and caveats: Authors suggested each seasonal influenza vaccination recruits few new T cells.

This clonotype has a handful of counts. Its antigen is not known. CDR3 length equals 14 residues. The V gene's germline CDR1 is SEHNR and CDR2 FQNEAQ (reference sequence). The V end lost 4 bases, the J end lost 0 bases, and 7 bases lay between the germline ends. The receptor was isolated from a man between 50 and 75 years old who received an inactivated influenza vaccine. V is TRBV7-9 and J is TRBJ2-4; D is unclear. The sample here was PBMCs from blood, taken about 23 months after vaccination. DNA for the CDR3: TGTGCCAGCAGCTCAGAGATAGCCAAAAACATTCAGTACTTC. Its translation is CASSSEIAKNIQYF.